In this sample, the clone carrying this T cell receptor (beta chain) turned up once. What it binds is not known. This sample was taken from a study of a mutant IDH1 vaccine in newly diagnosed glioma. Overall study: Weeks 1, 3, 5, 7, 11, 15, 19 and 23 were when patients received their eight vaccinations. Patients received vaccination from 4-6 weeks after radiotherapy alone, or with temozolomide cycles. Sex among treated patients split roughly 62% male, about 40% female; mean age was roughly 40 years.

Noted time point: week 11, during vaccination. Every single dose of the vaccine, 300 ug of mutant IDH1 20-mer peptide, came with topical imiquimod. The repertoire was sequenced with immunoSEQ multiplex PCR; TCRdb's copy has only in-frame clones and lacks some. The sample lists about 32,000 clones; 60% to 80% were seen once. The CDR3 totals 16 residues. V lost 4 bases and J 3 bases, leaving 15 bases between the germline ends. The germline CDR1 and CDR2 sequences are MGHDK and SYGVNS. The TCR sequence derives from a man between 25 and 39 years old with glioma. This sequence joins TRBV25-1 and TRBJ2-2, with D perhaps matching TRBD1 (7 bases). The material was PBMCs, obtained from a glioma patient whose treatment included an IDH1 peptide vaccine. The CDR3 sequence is CASSARQGGDTGELFF. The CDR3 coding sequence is TGTGCCAGCAGTGCCCGACAGGGCGGGGACACCGGGGAGCTGTTTTTT. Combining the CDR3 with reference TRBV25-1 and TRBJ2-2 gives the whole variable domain EADIYQTPRYLVIGTGKKITLECSQTMGHDKMYWYQQDPGMELHLIHYSYGVNSTEKGDLSSESTVSRIRTEHFPLTLESARPSHTSQYLCASSARQGGDTGELFFGEGSRLTVL.